Presented here are 18 T cell receptor beta chains from one specimen sequenced in a study of a mutant IDH1 vaccine in newly diagnosed glioma. Method: immunoSEQ multiplex PCR; TCRdb's copy keeps in-frame clones and lacks some. The sample lists fewer than 45,000 clones, 84% occurring once. Time point noted: week 11, during vaccination. The study gave 300 ug of mutant IDH1 20-mer peptide per vaccine dose, with topical imiquimod. These TCRs' antigens remain unknown. The material was PBMCs, obtained from a glioma patient whose treatment included an IDH1 peptide vaccine. The origin of the receptors is a man between 40 and 49 years old with glioma.

By frequency in the sample, this clone is medium-sized. The chain recombines TRBV7-2 with TRBJ1-5, with D tentatively TRBD1 (5 bases). Germline-derived CDR1 and CDR2 are SGHTA and FQGNSA. The CDR3 contains 13 residues. V was cut by 6 bases and J by 6 bases, with 12 bases left in between. CDR3 loop: CASRIRDSQPQHF. CDR3 DNA: TGTGCCAGCAGAATCAGGGATAGTCAGCCCCAGCATTTT.

The rearrangement uses TRBV6-5 and TRBJ1-1; D might be TRBD1 (5 bases). CDR1 and CDR2 (germline): MNHEY, SVGAGI. The CDR3 contains 16 residues. V dropped 4 bases and J dropped 4 bases, with 19 bases sitting between them. Written as DNA, the CDR3 is TGTGCCAGCAGTTTCGCTCAGAGGATCCAGGGCACTGAAGCTTTCTTT. It encodes CASSFAQRIQGTEAFF.

V gene TRBV7-3 combines with J gene TRBJ1-1; D not certain. Germline assignment: CDR1 SGHTA and CDR2 FQGTGA. V was cut by 5 bases and J by 5 bases, with 12 bases left in between. The CDR3 consists of 13 residues. The CDR3 here is CASSLLTETEAFF. In DNA, the CDR3 is TGTGCCAGCAGCCTCCTTACGGAGACTGAAGCTTTCTTT.

The J gene is TRBJ2-5, the V gene TRBV7-9; D call uncertain. The germline V gene encodes CDR1 SEHNR and CDR2 FQNEAQ (reference sequence). V lost 2 bases to trimming and J lost 4 bases, with 2 bases between them. CDR3 length equals 11 residues. The CDR3, as DNA: TGTGCCAGCAGCTTATCAGAGACCCAGTACTTC. Residues: CASSLSETQYF.

The chain combines TRBV28 with TRBJ2-3; D is ambiguous. This CDR3 has 13 residues. CDR1 is MDHEN, CDR2 SYDVKM, per germline. The V gene lost 4 bases and the J gene lost 3 bases, with 8 bases spanning the gap. CDR3 sequence (DNA): TGTGCCAGCAGTTCCCCGGCAACAGATACGCAGTATTTT. Translated: CASSSPATDTQYF.

V is TRBV7-2 and J is TRBJ2-1; no firm D call. CDR1 is SGHTA, CDR2 FQGNSA, per germline. CDR3 length: 14 amino acids. V was trimmed by 1 base and J by 5 bases, leaving 9 bases between them. The CDR3 here is CASSLGWSNNEQFF. For the CDR3, the DNA is TGTGCCAGCAGCTTAGGGTGGAGTAACAATGAGCAGTTCTTC. The full variable domain, completed using reference TRBV7-2 and TRBJ2-1, is GAGVSQSPSNKVTEKGKDVELRCDPISGHTALYWYRQSLGQGLEFLIYFQGNSAPDKSGLPSDRFSAERTGGSVSTLTIQRTQQEDSAVYLCASSLGWSNNEQFFGPGTRLTVL.

The rearrangement links TRBV6-5 to TRBJ1-5; 7 bases match TRBD1. CDR3 length: 15 amino acids. J gave up 1 base and V 5 bases, and 5 bases lay outside the gene matches. Germline assignment: CDR1 MNHEY and CDR2 SVGAGI. CDR3 nucleotides: TGTGCCAGCAGTAGACAGGGTGGAAGCAATCAGCCCCAGCATTTT. Amino acids: CASSRQGGSNQPQHF.

The chain has TRBV7-2 and TRBJ2-3; D possibly corresponds to TRBD2 (5 bases). Per the germline V gene, CDR1 is SGHTA and CDR2 is FQGNSA. The CDR3 is 14 residues long. V was pared by 5 bases and J by 1 base, with 10 bases between. The CDR3 loop reads CASSRWRGTDTQYF. As DNA, the CDR3 is TGTGCCAGCAGCCGCTGGCGGGGCACAGATACGCAGTATTTT. Drawing the rest from reference TRBV7-2 and TRBJ2-3, the complete variable domain is GAGVSQSPSNKVTEKGKDVELRCDPISGHTALYWYRQSLGQGLEFLIYFQGNSAPDKSGLPSDRFSAERTGGSVSTLTIQRTQQEDSAVYLCASSRWRGTDTQYFGPGTRLTVL.

The rearrangement joins TRBV19 to TRBJ2-2, with D possibly being TRBD2 (5 bases). The V gene lost 6 bases and the J gene lost 1 base, with 15 bases spanning the gap. The CDR3 has 16 residues. Germline-derived CDR1 and CDR2 are LNHDA and SQIVND (reference sequence). In DNA, the CDR3 is TGTGCCAGTAGATCACATGGCAGCGGGAACACCGGGGAGCTGTTTTTT. Amino acid sequence: CASRSHGSGNTGELFF.

This chain uses TRBV6-6 with TRBJ2-1, with no clear D. The CDR3 length is 12 residues. The V gene's germline CDR1 is MNHNY and CDR2 SVGAGI (reference sequence). V lost 3 bases to trimming and J lost 9 bases, with 9 bases between them. Here the CDR3 reads CASSYSEVEQFF. The CDR3 nucleotides read TGTGCCAGCAGTTATTCAGAAGTTGAGCAGTTCTTC.

This chain uses TRBV25-1 with TRBJ2-3, with D perhaps matching TRBD1 (6 bases). The CDR3 length is 13 residues. The V gene lost 5 bases and the J gene lost 4 bases, with 10 bases spanning the gap. The germline CDR1 and CDR2 sequences are MGHDK and SYGVNS. The CDR3: CASSRTGSDTQYF. DNA for the CDR3: TGTGCCAGCAGTAGAACAGGGTCAGATACGCAGTATTTT.

V usage is TRBV7-3 and J usage is TRBJ2-1, with D perhaps TRBD2 (5 bases). V gave up 2 bases and J gave up 7 bases, with 6 bases separating them. Looked up from germline, CDR1 is SGHTA and CDR2 is FQGTGA. The CDR3 covers 12 residues. The chain's CDR3 is CASSLRGNEQFF. CDR3 nucleotides: TGTGCCAGCAGCTTACGGGGAAATGAGCAGTTCTTC.

This clone was seen just once. The chain combines TRBV5-1 with TRBJ1-2; D is ambiguous. V was pared by 0 bases and J by 7 bases, with 10 bases between. CDR3 length: 13 residues. Looked up from germline, CDR1 is SGHRS and CDR2 is YFSETQ. CDR3 nucleotides: TGCGCCAGCAGCTTGGTGGTGGCTTTTGGCTACACCTTC. Its protein product is CASSLVVAFGYTF.

This rearrangement joins TRBV2 to TRBJ2-3; D is ambiguous. Germline V gene data show CDR1 as SNHLY and CDR2 as FYNNEI. CDR3 length: 14 amino acids. V was clipped by 4 bases and J by 0 bases, with 8 bases between them. The CDR3 loop reads CASSVISSTDTQYF. The CDR3 DNA reads as TGTGCCAGCAGTGTTATTTCAAGCACAGATACGCAGTATTTT.

The chain is built from TRBV9 and TRBJ2-7; 11 bases map to TRBD1. The trim removed 0 bases at V and 3 bases at J, leaving 2 bases unmatched. CDR3 length: 15 residues. Germline V lookup: CDR1 SGDLS, CDR2 YYNGEE. The CDR3 is CASSVGGQGVYEQYF. CDR3 sequence (DNA): TGTGCCAGCAGCGTAGGGGGACAGGGGGTCTACGAGCAGTACTTC.

The chain recombines TRBV5-4 with TRBJ2-1; D gene unclear. The V end lost 2 bases, the J end lost 0 bases, and 12 bases lay between the germline ends. The germline gives CDR1 SGHNT, CDR2 YYREEE (reference sequence). The CDR3 contains 16 residues. The DNA of the CDR3 is TGTGCCAGCAGCTTCGCTTCTAGTGACTCCTACAATGAGCAGTTCTTC. As protein: CASSFASSDSYNEQFF.

The rearrangement uses TRBV9 and TRBJ1-4; 7 bases are a match to TRBD1. This CDR3 has 15 amino acids. CDR1 and CDR2 (germline): SGDLS, YYNGEE. Unmatched junction bases numbered 6, after V lost 3 bases and J lost 4 bases. CDR3 in DNA: TGTGCCAGCAGCGCAGGCGACAGGGATAATGAAAAACTGTTTTTT. Residues: CASSAGDRDNEKLFF.

The CDR3 here is CASSPPRWGLNRENTEAFF. For the CDR3, the DNA is TGTGCCAGCAGCCCACCAAGATGGGGGTTAAATCGGGAGAACACTGAAGCTTTCTTT. The gene calls are TRBV14 and TRBJ1-1; D might be TRBD1 (5 bases). V lost 4 bases, J lost 1 base, and 25 bases lay in between. Germline lookup yields CDR1 SGHDN and CDR2 FVKESK. This CDR3 region has 19 residues. The full variable domain, completed using reference TRBV14 and TRBJ1-1, is EAGVTQFPSHSVIEKGQTVTLRCDPISGHDNLYWYRRVMGKEIKFLLHFVKESKQDESGMPNNRFLAERTGGTYSTLKVQPAELEDSGVYFCASSPPRWGLNRENTEAFFGQGTRLTVV.